This passage covers 6 T cell receptor beta chains from one sample sequenced in a study of Graves' ophthalmopathy and Graves' hyperthyroidism. The sequenced template was RNA, covering the TCR beta CDR3 region. An initial RT-PCR round employing HTBI primers preceded a second-round multiplex PCR. In TCRdb, the multiplex PCR reads were re-called with MiXCR into one record per CDR3 protein. This sample has approximately 160,000 distinct CDR3 sequences, with under 45% found just once. The sequencing sample was made of peripheral blood. The receptors originated from a man under 40 with Graves' ophthalmopathy.

The chain links TRBV12-3 or TRBV12-4 to TRBJ2-5; D gene ambiguous. This CDR3 is 15 amino acids long. The V gene lost 2 bases and the J gene lost 1 base, with 11 bases spanning the gap. This CDR3 is CASSLSRRGQETQYF. The DNA for the CDR3 is TGTGCCAGCAGTTTATCCCGGAGAGGCCAAGAGACCCAGTACTTC.

The rearrangement joins TRBV11-3 to TRBJ2-5; 9 bases fit TRBD2. With V trimmed by 9 bases and J by 5 bases, 13 bases remained unmatched. The germline gives CDR1 SGHNT, CDR2 YENEEA. The CDR3 extends over 15 amino acids. The CDR3 is CASSIRREGRETQYF. CDR3 bases: TGTGCCAGTAGTATACGGCGGGAGGGCCGCGAGACCCAGTACTTC.

This clonotype came up once. The rearrangement joins TRBV2 to TRBJ2-7; D possibly corresponds to TRBD2 (5 bases). The CDR3 runs to 14 residues. Trimming left V 3 bases short and J 3 bases short, with 12 bases between. The germline V gene encodes CDR1 SNHLY and CDR2 FYNNEI. CDR3 DNA: TGTGCCAGCAGTGATAGCGAGGGAGACTACGAGCAGTACTTC. It is translated as CASSDSEGDYEQYF.

This clonotype was counted at least ten times. The V and J genes are TRBV2 and TRBJ2-5; a weak D match, TRBD1 (8 bases). Trimming cost V 8 bases and J 2 bases, with 15 bases left between them. CDR3 length: 14 amino acids. Germline loops: CDR1 SNHLY, CDR2 FYNNEI. CDR3 coding DNA: TGTGCCAGCCTGCGGGGGACAGGTCAAGAGACCCAGTACTTC. Translation gives CASLRGTGQETQYF.

This clonotype was seen ten or more times. DNA for the CDR3: TGTGCCAGCAGTACCTCGGGAGGGGCCGTTCCAAACTATGGCTACACCTTC. Protein product: CASSTSGGAVPNYGYTF. The chain has TRBV28 and TRBJ1-2, with D possibly matching TRBD1 (5 bases). The CDR3 covers 17 residues. Germline CDR1 and CDR2: MDHEN and SYDVKM. Trimming took off 5 bases at V and 2 bases at J, with 21 bases between the two ends.

The rearrangement uses TRBV12-3 or TRBV12-4 and TRBJ2-2, with TRBD1 matching over 10 bases. The ends lost 6 bases at V and 4 bases at J; junction bases unmatched: 5. The CDR3 runs to 15 residues. For the CDR3, the DNA is TGTGCCAGCAGCCGGGGACAGGGGACCACCGGGGAGCTGTTTTTT. It codes for CASSRGQGTTGELFF.